The entry that follows covers one TCR beta chain sequence. Assay: immunoSEQ multiplex PCR; the TCRdb copy retains only in-frame clones and omits some. The sample includes 45,000 to 55,000 clones, roughly 88% of them seen just once. This CDR3 has 15 residues. Per the germline V gene, CDR1 is SNHLY and CDR2 is FYNNEI. Deletions cut 3 bases from V and 3 bases from J, with 12 bases between. This specimen belongs to a study of T cell changes during pregnancy in multiple sclerosis. The J gene is TRBJ1-5, the V gene TRBV2; D is perhaps TRBD1 (6 bases). The sequence was obtained from a female donor with multiple sclerosis, enrolled in a pregnancy study. Sequences were derived from CD4+ T cells from peripheral blood mononuclear cells, sampled in the second trimester of pregnancy. Here the CDR3 reads CASSDTGTNNQPQHF. CDR3 DNA: TGTGCCAGCAGTGATACCGGGACAAACAATCAGCCCCAGCATTTT.